This T cell receptor beta chain was recorded in a study of T cell responses to AZD1222 COVID-19 vaccine. Concerning this clone: Its antigen is unidentified. Relative to the germline gene, one junction end is altered; a read error may explain this.

Method: immunoSEQ multiplex PCR; TCRdb's copy keeps in-frame clones and lacks some. The data hold 100,000 to 150,000 clones, with just over 90% observed a single time. Per the germline V gene, CDR1 is SGHDT and CDR2 is YYEEEE. The CDR3 loop spans 13 amino acids. Investigators merged groups given second doses at roughly 4 or roughly 12 weeks. Findings and limits, study-wide: Repertoire sampling was restricted to post-peak T cell response timepoints. Clonal diversity was possibly underestimated; the donors were predominantly white British and more often female. Only a handful of individuals given AZD1222 were seropositive at baseline.

The chain has TRBV5-6 and TRBJ2-1, with 10 bases fitting TRBD2. This TCR derives from an adult who received the AZD1222 COVID-19 vaccine. This sample comprised peripheral blood, obtained 28 days after the second AZD1222 dose. The CDR3 region has the DNA TGTGCCAGCAGCTGGAGCGGGAGGGCCTATCTAATCTTC. Translation: CASSWSGRAYLIF.